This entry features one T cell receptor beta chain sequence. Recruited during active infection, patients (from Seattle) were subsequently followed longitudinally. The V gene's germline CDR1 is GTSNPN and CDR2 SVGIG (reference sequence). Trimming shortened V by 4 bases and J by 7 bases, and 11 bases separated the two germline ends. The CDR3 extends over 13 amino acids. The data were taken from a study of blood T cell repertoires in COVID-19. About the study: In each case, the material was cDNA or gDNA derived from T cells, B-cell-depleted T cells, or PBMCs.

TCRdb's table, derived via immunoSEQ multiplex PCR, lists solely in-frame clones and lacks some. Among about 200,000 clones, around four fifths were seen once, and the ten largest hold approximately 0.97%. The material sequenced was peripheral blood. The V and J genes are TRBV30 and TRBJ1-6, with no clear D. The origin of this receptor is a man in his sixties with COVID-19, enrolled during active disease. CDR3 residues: CAWTSTVNSPLHF. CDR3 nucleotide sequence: TGTGCCTGGACATCTACCGTCAATTCACCCCTCCACTTT.